The TCR beta chain under discussion was sequenced for a study of a mutant IDH1 vaccine in newly diagnosed glioma. In the study overall: Treated patients had a mean age of 40.4 years and an approximately 62% male, around 38% female split.

Profiled with immunoSEQ multiplex PCR; TCRdb holds only in-frame clones, not every one. The table has about 50,000 clones, approximately 84% seen once. The V gene's germline CDR1 is SGHAT and CDR2 FQNNGV. This CDR3 region has 14 residues. Trimming removed 2 bases at V and 4 bases at J, with 10 bases between. Stated time point: week 47, end of study. Mutant IDH1 20-mer peptide, at 300 ug, made up each vaccine dose, with topical imiquimod. About this clone: What it binds is unknown.

The gene calls are TRBV11-2 and TRBJ2-3, with D unclear. The receptor was derived from a woman younger than 45 with glioma. Some clones in this sample may be carry-over from other donors' samples. Sequenced here: PBMCs, sampled from a glioma patient whose treatment included an IDH1 peptide vaccine. The CDR3 is CASSLWSSSDTQYF. For the CDR3, the DNA is TGTGCCAGCAGCTTATGGTCTAGTTCAGATACGCAGTATTTT. Full variable domain (missing parts from reference TRBV11-2 and TRBJ2-3): EAGVAQSPRYKIIEKRQSVAFWCNPISGHATLYWYQQILGQGPKLLIQFQNNGVVDDSQLPKDRFSAERLKGVDSTLKIQPAKLEDSAVYLCASSLWSSSDTQYFGPGTRLTVL.